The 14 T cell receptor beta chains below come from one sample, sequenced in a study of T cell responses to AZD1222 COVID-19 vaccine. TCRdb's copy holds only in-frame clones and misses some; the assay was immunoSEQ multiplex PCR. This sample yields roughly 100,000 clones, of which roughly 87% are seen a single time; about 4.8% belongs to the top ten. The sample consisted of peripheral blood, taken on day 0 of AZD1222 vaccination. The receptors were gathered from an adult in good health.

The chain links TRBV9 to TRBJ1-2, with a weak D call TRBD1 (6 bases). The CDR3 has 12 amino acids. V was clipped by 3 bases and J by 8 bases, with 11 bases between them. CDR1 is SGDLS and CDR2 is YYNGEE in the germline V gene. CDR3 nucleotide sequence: TGTGCCAGCAGCGGCCTAGACAGGGGCTACACCTTC. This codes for CASSGLDRGYTF. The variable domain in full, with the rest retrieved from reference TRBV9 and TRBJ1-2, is DSGVTQTPKHLITATGQRVTLRCSPRSGDLSVYWYQQSLDQGLQFLIQYYNGEERAKGNILERFSAQQFPDLHSELNLSSLELGDSALYFCASSGLDRGYTFGSGTRLTVV.

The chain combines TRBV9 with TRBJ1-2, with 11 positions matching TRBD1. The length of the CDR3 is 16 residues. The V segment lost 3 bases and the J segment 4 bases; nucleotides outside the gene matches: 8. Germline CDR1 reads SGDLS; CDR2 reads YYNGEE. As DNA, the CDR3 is TGTGCCAGCAGCGGGACAGGGGGCCCAAACCCCTATGGCTACACCTTC. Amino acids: CASSGTGGPNPYGYTF.

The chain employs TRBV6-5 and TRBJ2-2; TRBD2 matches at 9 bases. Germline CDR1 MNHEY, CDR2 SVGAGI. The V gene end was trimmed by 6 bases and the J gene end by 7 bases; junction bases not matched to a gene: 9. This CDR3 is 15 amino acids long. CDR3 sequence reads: CASRASSGVGGELFF. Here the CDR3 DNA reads TGTGCCAGCAGAGCCTCTAGCGGGGTGGGCGGGGAGCTGTTTTTT.

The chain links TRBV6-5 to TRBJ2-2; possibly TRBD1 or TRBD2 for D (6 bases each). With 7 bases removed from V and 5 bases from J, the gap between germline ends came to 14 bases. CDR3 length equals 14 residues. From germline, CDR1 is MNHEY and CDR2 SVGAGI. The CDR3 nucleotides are TGTGCCAGCAATTCTGGAGGGGGAACCGGGGAGCTGTTTTTT. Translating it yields CASNSGGGTGELFF.

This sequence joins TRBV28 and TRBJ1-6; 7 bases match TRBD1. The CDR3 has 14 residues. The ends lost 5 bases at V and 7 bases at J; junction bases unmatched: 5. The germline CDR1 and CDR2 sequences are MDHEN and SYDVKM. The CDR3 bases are TGTGCCAGCAGTGACCGGGACAGCAATTCACCCCTCCACTTT. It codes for CASSDRDSNSPLHF.

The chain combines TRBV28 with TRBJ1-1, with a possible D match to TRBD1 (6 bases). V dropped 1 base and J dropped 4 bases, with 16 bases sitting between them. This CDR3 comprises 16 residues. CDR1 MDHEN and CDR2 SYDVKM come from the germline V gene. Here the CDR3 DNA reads TGTGCCAGCAGTTTATTTCGGGGGCGAGGGTTCACTGAAGCTTTCTTT. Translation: CASSLFRGRGFTEAFF.

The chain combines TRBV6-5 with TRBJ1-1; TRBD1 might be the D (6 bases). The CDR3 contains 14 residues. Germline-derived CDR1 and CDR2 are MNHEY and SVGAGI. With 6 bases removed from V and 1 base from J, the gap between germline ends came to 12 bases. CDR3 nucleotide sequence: TGTGCCAGCAGCCCAACAGGGAGGAACACTGAAGCTTTCTTT. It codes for CASSPTGRNTEAFF.

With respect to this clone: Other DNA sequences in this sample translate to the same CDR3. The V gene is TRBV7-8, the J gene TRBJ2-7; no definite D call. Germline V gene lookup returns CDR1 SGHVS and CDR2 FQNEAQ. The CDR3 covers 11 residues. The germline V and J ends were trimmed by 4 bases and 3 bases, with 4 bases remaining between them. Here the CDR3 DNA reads TGTGCCAGCAGCTCGTACTACGAGCAGTACTTC. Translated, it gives CASSSYYEQYF.

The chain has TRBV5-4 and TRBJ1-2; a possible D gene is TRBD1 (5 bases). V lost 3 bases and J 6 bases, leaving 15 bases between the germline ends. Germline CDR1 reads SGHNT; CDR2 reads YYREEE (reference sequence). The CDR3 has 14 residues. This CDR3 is CASSSVGGFDGYTF. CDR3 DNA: TGTGCCAGCAGCTCCGTGGGGGGTTTCGATGGCTACACCTTC. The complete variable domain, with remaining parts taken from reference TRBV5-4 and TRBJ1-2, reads ETGVTQSPTHLIKTRGQQVTLRCSSQSGHNTVSWYQQALGQGPQFIFQYYREEENGRGNFPPRFSGLQFPNYSSELNVNALELDDSALYLCASSSVGGFDGYTFGSGTRLTVV.

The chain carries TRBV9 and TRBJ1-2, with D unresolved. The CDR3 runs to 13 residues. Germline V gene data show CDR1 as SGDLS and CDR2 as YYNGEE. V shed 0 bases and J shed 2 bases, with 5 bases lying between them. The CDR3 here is CASSVDVNYGYTF. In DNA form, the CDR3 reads TGTGCCAGCAGCGTAGACGTAAACTATGGCTACACCTTC.

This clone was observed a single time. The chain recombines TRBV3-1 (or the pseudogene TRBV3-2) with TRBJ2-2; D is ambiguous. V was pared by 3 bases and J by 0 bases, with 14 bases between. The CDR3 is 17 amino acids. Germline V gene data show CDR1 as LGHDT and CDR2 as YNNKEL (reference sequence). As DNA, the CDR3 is TGTGCCAGCAGCCACCGGAGTGGGAAGACGAACACCGGGGAGCTGTTTTTT. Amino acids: CASSHRSGKTNTGELFF.

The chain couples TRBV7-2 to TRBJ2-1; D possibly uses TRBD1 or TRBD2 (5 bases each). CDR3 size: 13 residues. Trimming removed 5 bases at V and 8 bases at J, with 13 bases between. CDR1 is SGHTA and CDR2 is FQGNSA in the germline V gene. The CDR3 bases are TGTGCCAGCAGCCTGGGACGCAATTATGAGCAGTTCTTC. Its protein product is CASSLGRNYEQFF. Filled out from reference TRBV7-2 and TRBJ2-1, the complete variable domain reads GAGVSQSPSNKVTEKGKDVELRCDPISGHTALYWYRQSLGQGLEFLIYFQGNSAPDKSGLPSDRFSAERTGGSVSTLTIQRTQQEDSAVYLCASSLGRNYEQFFGPGTRLTVL.

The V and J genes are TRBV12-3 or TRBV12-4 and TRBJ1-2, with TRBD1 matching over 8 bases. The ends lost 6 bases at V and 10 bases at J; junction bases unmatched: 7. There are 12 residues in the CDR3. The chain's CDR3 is CASSQDREDYTF. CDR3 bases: TGTGCCAGCAGCCAGGACAGGGAGGACTACACCTTC.

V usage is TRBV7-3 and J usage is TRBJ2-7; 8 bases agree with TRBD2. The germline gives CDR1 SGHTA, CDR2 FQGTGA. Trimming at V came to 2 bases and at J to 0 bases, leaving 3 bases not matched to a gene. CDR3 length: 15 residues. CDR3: CASSLAGGASYEQYF. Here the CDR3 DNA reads TGTGCCAGCAGCTTAGCGGGGGGCGCCTCCTACGAGCAGTACTTC.